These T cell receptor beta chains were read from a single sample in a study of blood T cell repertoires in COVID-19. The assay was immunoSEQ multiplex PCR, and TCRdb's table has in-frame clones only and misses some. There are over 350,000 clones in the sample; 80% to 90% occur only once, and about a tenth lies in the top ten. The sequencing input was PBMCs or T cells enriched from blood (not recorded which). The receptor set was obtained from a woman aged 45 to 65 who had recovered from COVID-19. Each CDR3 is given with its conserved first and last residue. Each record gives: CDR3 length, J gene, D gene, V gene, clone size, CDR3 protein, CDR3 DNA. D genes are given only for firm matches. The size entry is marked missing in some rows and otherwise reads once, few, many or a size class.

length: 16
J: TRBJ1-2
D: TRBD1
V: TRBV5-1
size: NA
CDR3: CASSLEGGPMDYGYTF
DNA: TGCGCCAGCAGCTTGGAAGGGGGCCCTATGGACTATGGCTACACCTTC

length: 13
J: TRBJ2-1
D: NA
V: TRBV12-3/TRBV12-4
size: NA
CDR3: CASSKDPGNEQFF
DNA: TGTGCCAGCAGTAAGGATCCGGGTAATGAGCAGTTCTTC

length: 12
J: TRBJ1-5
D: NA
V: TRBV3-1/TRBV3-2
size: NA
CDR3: CASSQGVQPQHF
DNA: TGTGCCAGCAGCCAAGGAGTTCAGCCCCAGCATTTT

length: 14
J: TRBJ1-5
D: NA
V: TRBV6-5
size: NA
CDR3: CASSPEDYNQPQHF
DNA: TGTGCCAGCAGCCCAGAGGACTACAATCAGCCCCAGCATTTT

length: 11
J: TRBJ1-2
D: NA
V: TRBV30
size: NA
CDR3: CAWSQGLGYTF
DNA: TGTGCCTGGAGCCAGGGGCTCGGCTACACCTTC

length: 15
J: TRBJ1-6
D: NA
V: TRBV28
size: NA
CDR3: CASNRADSYNSPLHF
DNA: TGTGCCAGCAACAGGGCCGACTCCTATAATTCACCCCTCCACTTT

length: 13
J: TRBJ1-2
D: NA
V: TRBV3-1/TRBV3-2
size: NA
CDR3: CASSPGGKGGYTF
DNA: TGTGCCAGCAGCCCCGGGGGAAAAGGTGGCTACACCTTC

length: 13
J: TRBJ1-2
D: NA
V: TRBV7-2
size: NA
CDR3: CASSFEVFYGYTF
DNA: TGTGCCAGCAGCTTCGAGGTATTCTATGGCTACACCTTC

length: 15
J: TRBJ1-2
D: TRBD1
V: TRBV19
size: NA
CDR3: CASSRQGQVNYGYTF
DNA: TGTGCCAGTAGTAGACAGGGCCAAGTTAACTATGGCTACACCTTC

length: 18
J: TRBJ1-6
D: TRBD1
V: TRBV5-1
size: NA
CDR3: CASSQKPGQRGYYSPLHF
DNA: TGCGCCAGCAGCCAAAAGCCGGGACAGAGAGGCTACTATTCACCCCTCCACTTT

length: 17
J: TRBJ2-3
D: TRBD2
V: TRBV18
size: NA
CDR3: CASSPPGLAGGTDTQYF
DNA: TGTGCCAGCTCACCACCGGGTTTAGCGGGGGGAACAGATACGCAGTATTTT

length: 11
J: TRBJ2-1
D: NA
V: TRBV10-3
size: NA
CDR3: CAINDSNEQFF
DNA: TGTGCCATCAACGACAGCAATGAGCAGTTCTTC

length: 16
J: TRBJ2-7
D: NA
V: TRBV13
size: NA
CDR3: CASSLGPLWDIREQYF
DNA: TGTGCCAGCAGCTTAGGCCCCCTATGGGACATTCGCGAGCAGTACTTC

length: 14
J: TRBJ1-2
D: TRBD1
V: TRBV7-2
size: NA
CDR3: CASSGDRAYPVYTF
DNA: TGTGCCAGCAGCGGGGACAGGGCATATCCCGTCTACACCTTC

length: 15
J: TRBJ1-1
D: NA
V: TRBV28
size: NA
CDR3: CASSLVTSLYTEAFF
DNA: TGTGCCAGCAGTTTAGTCACCAGTCTTTACACTGAAGCTTTCTTT

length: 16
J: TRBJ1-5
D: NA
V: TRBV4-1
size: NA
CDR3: CASSHRLGGGDQPQHF
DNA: TGCGCCAGCAGCCACAGACTGGGAGGGGGAGATCAGCCCCAGCATTTT

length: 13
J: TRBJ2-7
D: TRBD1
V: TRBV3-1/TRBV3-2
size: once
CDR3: CASRDRGSYEQYF
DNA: TGTGCCAGCAGGGACAGGGGCTCCTACGAGCAGTACTTC

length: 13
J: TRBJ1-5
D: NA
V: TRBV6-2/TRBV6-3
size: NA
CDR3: CASSYSAVQPQHF
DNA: TGTGCCAGCAGTTACTCGGCGGTTCAGCCCCAGCATTTT

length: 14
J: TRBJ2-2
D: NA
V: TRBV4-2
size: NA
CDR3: CASSQNTQTGELFF
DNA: TGTGCCAGCAGCCAAAACACCCAAACCGGGGAGCTGTTTTTT